These 10 T cell receptor beta chains were sequenced from one sample in a study of response to subunit inactivated influenza vaccine. A single record per CDR3 protein comes from TCRdb applying MiXCR to the RT-PCR reads. The sample holds about 620,000 distinct CDR3 sequences, around 11% seen once. The sample consisted of PBMCs from blood, taken on the day of vaccination. The receptors originated from a man aged 45-60 years who received an inactivated influenza vaccine.

The chain employs TRBV5-1 and TRBJ2-5; either TRBD1 or TRBD2 may fit D (6 bases each). Germline values: CDR1 SGHRS, CDR2 YFSETQ. The CDR3 sequence is 17 residues long. Trimming took 0 bases from V and 1 from J, leaving 16 bases between them. Written as DNA, the CDR3 is TGCGCCAGCAGCTTGGCCGCAGGGGTGCGGGGCCAAGAGACCCAGTACTTC. Its translation: CASSLAAGVRGQETQYF.

The sample holds a few counts of this clonotype. The V gene is TRBV9, the J gene TRBJ2-3; D might be TRBD1 (6 bases). Deletions cut 0 bases from V and 2 bases from J, with 13 bases between. This CDR3 is 16 amino acids long. The germline V gene encodes CDR1 SGDLS and CDR2 YYNGEE. DNA for the CDR3: TGTGCCAGCAGCGTAGGTCCAGGACAGACCACAGATACGCAGTATTTT. It translates to CASSVGPGQTTDTQYF.

This clonotype was detected ten times or more. The chain is built from TRBV5-1 and TRBJ2-7; D is undetermined. CDR1 and CDR2 (germline): SGHRS, YFSETQ. Deletions cut 1 base from V and 0 bases from J, with 8 bases between. This CDR3 spans 14 amino acids. Here the CDR3 DNA reads TGCGCCAGCAGCTTGATCGGCGGCTCCTACGAGCAGTACTTC. Translating it yields CASSLIGGSYEQYF.

This chain uses TRBV21-1 with TRBJ2-2. TRBV21-1 is a pseudogene locus. The CDR3 totals 12 residues. CDR3 sequence reads: CANEASTGELFF. The CDR3 nucleotides read TGTGCCAATGAGGCGTCAACCGGGGAGCTGTTTTTT.

This clonotype was observed a handful of times. V and J are TRBV18 and TRBJ2-2, with a weak D call TRBD2 (6 bases). Germline V gives CDR1 KGHSH, CDR2 LQKENI. V was cut by 3 bases and J by 2 bases, with 25 bases left in between. This CDR3 spans 20 amino acids. The CDR3 spells CASSPLGPLSTSLNTGELFF. The CDR3 DNA is TGTGCCAGCTCACCCTTGGGACCTCTTTCCACTAGCCTCAACACCGGGGAGCTGTTTTTT.

This chain uses TRBV20-1 with TRBJ2-3; D may be TRBD1 (6 bases). Germline values: CDR1 DFQATT, CDR2 SNEGSKA (reference sequence). V was shortened by 0 bases and J by 0 bases, with 19 bases between the two germline ends. The CDR3 has 18 residues. This chain's CDR3 is CSARDSPWGPYSTDTQYF. Written as DNA, the CDR3 is TGCAGTGCTAGAGATTCCCCATGGGGGCCGTATAGCACAGATACGCAGTATTTT.

In this sample, this clonotype turned up a few times. The chain joins TRBV12-5 to TRBJ1-2; TRBD1 might be the D (6 bases). This CDR3 contains 15 residues. V was shortened by 5 bases and J by 2 bases, with 15 bases between the two germline ends. Germline loops: CDR1 LGHNT, CDR2 FRNRAP. CDR3 region: CASGLRGGGNYGYTF. The CDR3 DNA reads as TGTGCTAGTGGTCTTCGAGGGGGTGGCAACTATGGCTACACCTTC.

The chain recombines TRBV20-1 with TRBJ2-3; 9 bases line up with TRBD2. The CDR3 has 13 amino acids. V gave up 6 bases and J gave up 0 bases; unmatched junction bases: 1. Germline loops: CDR1 DFQATT, CDR2 SNEGSKA (reference sequence). The CDR3 DNA reads as TGCAGTGCCCTAGCGGGGAGCACAGATACGCAGTATTTT. It codes for CSALAGSTDTQYF.

The chain links TRBV7-9 to TRBJ2-3, with 8 bases aligning to TRBD2. CDR1 and CDR2 from the germline V gene are SEHNR and FQNEAQ (reference sequence). The CDR3 covers 16 residues. The V gene end was trimmed by 3 bases and the J gene end by 2 bases; junction bases not matched to a gene: 7. CDR3 region: CASSLRTSRYTDTQYF. The CDR3 coding sequence is TGTGCCAGCAGCTTGAGGACTAGCAGATACACAGATACGCAGTATTTT.

The J gene is TRBJ1-6, the V gene TRBV12-3 or TRBV12-4; D uncertain. V lost 1 base and J 15 bases, leaving 10 bases between the germline ends. The CDR3 covers 12 residues. Here the CDR3 reads CASSLGQAHLHF. DNA of the CDR3: TGTGCCAGCAGTTTAGGCCAGGCCCACCTCCACTTT.